Reported below is one T cell receptor (beta chain). What it binds is not known. The PCR employed 60 Vbeta primers together with 13 Jbeta primers. The method was immunoSEQ multiplex PCR; TCRdb's version includes in-frame clones alone and lacks a portion of them. The table lists some 130,000 clones, about 80% of them singletons. This specimen belongs to a study of cytomegalovirus exposure and HLA in healthy donors. On the study more broadly: Unique TCRs numbering some 93 million, obtained from HLA-typed donors, made up an early data release. Overall study findings and caveats: Per a prior analysis, the majority of TCR beta V segments were productive roughly 87% or roughly 30% of the time. Specific recognition of CMV antigens was confirmed in vitro for a few chains (all CMV-associated). Later analysis suggested most CMV-associated TCR beta chains were HLA-restricted.

CDR1 MNHNS and CDR2 SASEGT come from the germline V gene. This CDR3 region has 12 residues. Trimming pared 6 bases from V and 3 bases from J, leaving 9 bases between. Sequenced material: PBMCs. The V and J genes are TRBV6-1 and TRBJ2-7; TRBD2 is a possible D gene (5 bases). This sequence was found in a man between 35 and 55 years old in good health and CMV-seropositive. The CDR3 region is CASSQEGYEQYF. CDR3 in DNA: TGTGCCAGCAGCCAAGAGGGCTACGAGCAGTACTTC.